This T cell receptor beta chain derives from a study of response to subunit inactivated influenza vaccine. Study-level points and caveats: Authors suggested seasonal influenza vaccinations each recruit few new T cells.

For this clonotype: The antigen remains undetermined.

MiXCR was run by TCRdb on the RT-PCR reads, yielding one entry per CDR3 protein. The repertoire holds 650,000 to 800,000 distinct CDR3 sequences, with 14% as singletons. This CDR3 contains 15 residues. Trimming took 5 bases from V and 2 from J, leaving 13 bases between them. Germline V lookup: CDR1 MNHEY, CDR2 SVGEGT. The chain has TRBV6-2 or TRBV6-3 and TRBJ2-1; unclear D gene. This clonotype was sampled from a man aged 50 to 60 who received an inactivated influenza vaccine. The sample here was PBMCs from blood, taken around 14 days before vaccination. As DNA, the CDR3 is TGTGCCAGCAGTCCAAACTACCAACCCTACAATGAGCAGTTCTTC. As protein: CASSPNYQPYNEQFF.